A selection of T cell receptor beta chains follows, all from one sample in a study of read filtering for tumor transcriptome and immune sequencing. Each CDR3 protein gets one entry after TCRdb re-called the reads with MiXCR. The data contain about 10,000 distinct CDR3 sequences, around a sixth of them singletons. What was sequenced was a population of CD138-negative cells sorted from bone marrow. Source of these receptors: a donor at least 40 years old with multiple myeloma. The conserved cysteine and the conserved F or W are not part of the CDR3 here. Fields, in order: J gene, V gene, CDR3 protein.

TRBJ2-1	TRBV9	ASSARWLGYNEQF
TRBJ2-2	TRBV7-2	ASSPRTSGGPDVLTNTGELF
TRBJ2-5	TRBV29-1	SVEPASGQQVETQY
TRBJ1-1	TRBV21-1	ASSKEDTEDGTEAF
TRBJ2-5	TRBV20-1	SARTSGGQTQY
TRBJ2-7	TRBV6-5	ASLDGYEQY
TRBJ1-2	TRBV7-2	ASSQDRDNGYT
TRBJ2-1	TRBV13	ASSSDRGQAGEQF
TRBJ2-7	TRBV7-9	ASSPGLAGLEQY
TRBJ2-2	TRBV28	ASSLGGANTGELF
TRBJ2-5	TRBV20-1	SARDPGGRQETQY
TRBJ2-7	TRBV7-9	ASSLGRGQY
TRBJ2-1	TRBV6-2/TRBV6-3	ASSSDRITYNEQF
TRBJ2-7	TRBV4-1	ASSQEGLATYEQY
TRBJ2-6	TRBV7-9	ASLGGSGANVLT
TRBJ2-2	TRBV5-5	ASSDLGGNTGELF
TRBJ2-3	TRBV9	ASSVAGAWDTQY
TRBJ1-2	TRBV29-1	SVEVGTSSYGYT
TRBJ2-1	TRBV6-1	ASSATGVGEQF
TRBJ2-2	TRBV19	ASSGLAGGRAGELF
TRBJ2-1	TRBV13	ASSLGLMGTRSNEQF
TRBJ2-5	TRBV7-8	ASSPTALGGTGRETQY
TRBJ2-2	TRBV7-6	ASSLVILAEHTGELF
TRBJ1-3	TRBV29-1	SVEDGGPLRIY
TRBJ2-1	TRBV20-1	SAREGRTSGGAEQF
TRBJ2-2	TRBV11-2	ASSLGGGRDPTGGLF
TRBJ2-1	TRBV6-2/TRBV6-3	ASSWGNFWSDEQF
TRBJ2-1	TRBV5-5	ASSLIAGGLNEQF
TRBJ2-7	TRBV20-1	SARDSAGSYEQY
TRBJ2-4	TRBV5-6	ASSRTGLENIQY
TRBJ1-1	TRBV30	AWSVGANTEAF
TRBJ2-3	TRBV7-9	ASSYADTQY
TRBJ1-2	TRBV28	ASSLQGGAHGYT
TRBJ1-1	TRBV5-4	ASSLGAGREAF
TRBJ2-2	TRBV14	ASSLLGIGELF
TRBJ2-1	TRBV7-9	ASSSDDYNEQF
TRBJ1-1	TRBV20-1	SAGDRGYNTEAF
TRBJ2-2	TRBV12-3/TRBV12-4	ASSWASYTGELF
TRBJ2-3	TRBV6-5	ASSYSTASTDTQY
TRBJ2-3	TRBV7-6	ASSLGSSTDTQY
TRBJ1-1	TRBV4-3	ASSPRAQVNTEAF
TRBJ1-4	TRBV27	ASSLDSHPSDELLF
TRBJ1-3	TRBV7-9	ASSLDYSRNTIY
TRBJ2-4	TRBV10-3	AISESTSGDLAKNIQY
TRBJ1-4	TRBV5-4	ASSSPGATNEKLF